Listed here are 30 T cell receptor beta chains from one sample, sequenced in a study of identical twins. MiXCR, applied by TCRdb to the 5' RACE reads, yields one record per CDR3 protein. The sample has about 920,000 distinct CDR3 sequences; more than 9% are singletons. These records were also assigned to another study, of yellow fever vaccine responses in identical twins.

The specimen was PBMCs. The receptors were sampled from a young woman in good health.

The chain employs TRBV20-1 and TRBJ2-1; 9 nucleotides match TRBD2. V gave up 6 bases and J gave up 9 bases; unmatched junction bases: 15. The germline V gene encodes CDR1 DFQATT and CDR2 SNEGSKA (reference sequence). The CDR3 is 15 residues long. The CDR3 nucleotides are TGCAGTGCGCGAAATGGGGCGGGAGGGATCGGTGAGCAGTTCTTC. Protein product: CSARNGAGGIGEQFF.

The chain combines TRBV12-3 or TRBV12-4 with TRBJ2-2, with TRBD2 identical over 8 bases. CDR3 length: 16 amino acids. V was clipped by 1 base and J by 3 bases; unmatched bases: 4. The CDR3 here is CASSLVLAVYTGELFF. DNA of the CDR3: TGTGCCAGCAGTTTAGTACTAGCGGTATACACCGGGGAGCTGTTTTTT.

V gene TRBV7-9 combines with J gene TRBJ1-1; the match to TRBD1 covers 7 bases. Trimming cost V 4 bases and J 5 bases; bases outside gene matches: 16. CDR1 and CDR2 (germline): SEHNR, FQNEAQ (reference sequence). This CDR3 contains 17 residues. CDR3 DNA sequence: TGTGCCAGCAGCTCCCTGGACAGGACCACGTTTAGGACTGAAGCTTTCTTT. Its protein product is CASSSLDRTTFRTEAFF.

This clonotype was observed a few times. The chain combines TRBV10-3 with TRBJ1-1, with D maybe TRBD1 (6 bases). This CDR3 has 13 residues. The V end lost 6 bases, the J end lost 0 bases, and 8 bases lay between the germline ends. Germline V lookup: CDR1 ENHRY, CDR2 SYGVKD. The CDR3 region has the DNA TGTGCCATCAGGGACAGCGTGAACACTGAAGCTTTCTTT. Translated, it gives CAIRDSVNTEAFF.

The rearrangement joins TRBV6-6 to TRBJ2-7; D perhaps matches TRBD2 (6 bases). This CDR3 region has 14 residues. The germline gives CDR1 MNHNY, CDR2 SVGAGI (reference sequence). V lost 6 bases and J 0 bases, leaving 12 bases between the germline ends. The CDR3 nucleotides are TGTGCCAGCAGCCGGGACTTCGTCTCCTACGAGCAGTACTTC. Protein sequence: CASSRDFVSYEQYF.

This clonotype has more than one count but fewer than ten. This chain links TRBV7-9 with TRBJ2-7, with D perhaps being TRBD1 or TRBD2 (5 bases each). The V end lost 5 bases, the J end lost 4 bases, and 18 bases lay between the germline ends. CDR1 is SEHNR, CDR2 FQNEAQ, per germline (reference sequence). CDR3 size: 15 residues. The CDR3 region has the DNA TGTGCCAGCAGCCGGGGCGCAGCGGTAGTGTACGAGCAGTACTTC. Residues: CASSRGAAVVYEQYF.

This clonotype was counted at least ten times. This sequence joins TRBV6-5 and TRBJ2-1; TRBD2 matches at 10 bases. The CDR3 runs 17 residues. Trimming removed 2 bases from V and 2 bases from J; junction bases left unmatched: 6. Per germline, CDR1 MNHEY and CDR2 SVGAGI. CDR3 in DNA: TGTGCCAGCAGTTACCCGCACCTAGCGGGGGCCTACAATGAGCAGTTCTTC. Amino acid sequence: CASSYPHLAGAYNEQFF.

The genes are TRBV14 and TRBJ2-7; no definite D call. CDR3 size: 13 residues. Germline values: CDR1 SGHDN, CDR2 FVKESK. V gave up 2 bases and J gave up 2 bases, with 7 bases separating them. CDR3 loop: CASSQSRPYEQYV. CDR3 sequence (DNA): TGTGCCAGCAGCCAATCGAGACCCTACGAGCAGTACGTC.

In this sample, this clonotype turned up a few times. The chain joins TRBV7-8 to TRBJ2-3; D is unresolved. The CDR3 is 15 residues long. The germline V and J ends were trimmed by 6 bases and 6 bases, with 19 bases remaining between them. The germline V gene encodes CDR1 SGHVS and CDR2 FQNEAQ. The CDR3: CASRRTPQTWDTQYF. CDR3 coding DNA: TGTGCCAGCAGGCGGACCCCTCAGACTTGGGATACGCAGTATTTT.

This clonotype was recorded at least ten times. V gene TRBV5-1 combines with J gene TRBJ1-2, with 7 positions matching TRBD1. V was pared by 4 bases and J by 6 bases, with 3 bases of the junction left unmatched. The CDR3 is 12 amino acids. Per the germline V gene, CDR1 is SGHRS and CDR2 is YFSETQ. The CDR3 bases are TGCGCCAGCAGCGAACAGGGGAATGGCTACACCTTC. Protein: CASSEQGNGYTF.

This clonotype was recorded at least ten times. The chain joins TRBV11-1 to TRBJ1-1; weak D call: TRBD1 (6 bases). Germline V lookup: CDR1 SGHAT, CDR2 FQDESV (reference sequence). The CDR3 runs 15 residues. V was pared by 5 bases and J by 1 base, with 14 bases between. The CDR3 loop is CASSPRTVPNTEAFF. Written as DNA, the CDR3 is TGTGCCAGCAGCCCCAGGACAGTACCGAACACTGAAGCTTTCTTT. Variable domain in full (rest from reference TRBV11-1 and TRBJ1-1): EAEVAQSPRYKITEKSQAVAFWCDPISGHATLYWYRQILGQGPELLVQFQDESVVDDSQLPKDRFSAERLKGVDSTLKIQPAELGDSAMYLCASSPRTVPNTEAFFGQGTRLTVV.

The CDR3 bases are TGTGCCAGCAGTTCAGTGGATGAGATCTATGGCTACACCTTC. Amino acids: CASSSVDEIYGYTF. This chain connects TRBV2 to TRBJ1-2; no clear D gene. V was cut by 5 bases and J by 4 bases, with 14 bases left in between. Germline V lookup: CDR1 SNHLY, CDR2 FYNNEI. This CDR3 is 14 amino acids long. Filled out from reference TRBV2 and TRBJ1-2, the complete variable domain reads EPEVTQTPSHQVTQMGQEVILRCVPISNHLYFYWYRQILGQKVEFLVSFYNNEISEKSEIFDDQFSVERPDGSNFTLKIRSTKLEDSAMYFCASSSVDEIYGYTFGSGTRLTVV.

The V call is TRBV6-4, the J call TRBJ2-1, with TRBD2 matching over 9 bases. Looked up from germline, CDR1 is MRHNA and CDR2 is SNTAGT. The CDR3 length is 16 residues. V dropped 0 bases and J dropped 4; count of bases not matched to a gene: 4. The CDR3, as DNA: TGTGCCAGCAGTGACTCTGAGCGGGGGGATTACAATGAGCAGTTCTTC. Amino acids: CASSDSERGDYNEQFF.

The V and J genes are TRBV5-6 and TRBJ2-5, with TRBD2 identical over 13 bases. Looked up from germline, CDR1 is SGHDT and CDR2 is YYEEEE. Trimming took 4 bases from V and 5 from J; bases not matched to a gene: 5. The CDR3 loop spans 15 amino acids. The CDR3 sequence: CASSPTTSGRETQYF. The CDR3 DNA reads TGTGCCAGCAGCCCGACGACTAGCGGGAGGGAGACCCAGTACTTC. The entire variable domain, with the rest obtained from reference TRBV5-6 and TRBJ2-5, is as follows: DAGVTQSPTHLIKTRGQQVTLRCSPKSGHDTVSWYQQALGQGPQFIFQYYEEEERQRGNFPDRFSGHQFPNYSSELNVNALLLGDSALYLCASSPTTSGRETQYFGPGTRLLVL.

The J gene is TRBJ2-7, the V gene TRBV29-1; tentatively, D is TRBD1 or TRBD2 (5 bases each). Germline loops: CDR1 SQVTM, CDR2 ANQGSEA. The CDR3 extends over 13 amino acids. Trimming left V 6 bases short and J 5 bases short, with 17 bases between. The CDR3 spells CSVLEGYPHEQYF. CDR3 sequence (DNA): TGCAGCGTATTAGAGGGGTATCCCCACGAGCAGTACTTC.

This clonotype was observed a handful of times. J is TRBJ2-3 and V is TRBV20-1; 8 bases fit TRBD2. Germline lookup yields CDR1 DFQATT and CDR2 SNEGSKA (reference sequence). The CDR3 runs to 13 residues. The ends lost 5 bases at V and 2 bases at J; junction bases unmatched: 3. The CDR3 DNA is TGCAGTGCTTCTAGCGGGTTCACAGATACGCAGTATTTT. Protein product: CSASSGFTDTQYF.

This clonotype was counted between two and nine times. This chain links TRBV5-1 with TRBJ1-2; D unresolved. This CDR3 comprises 14 residues. With 0 bases removed from V and 8 bases from J, the gap between germline ends came to 14 bases. From germline, CDR1 is SGHRS and CDR2 YFSETQ. CDR3 nucleotide sequence: TGCGCCAGCAGCTTGGCCTTGGACCCCCGGGGCTACACCTTC. This sequence encodes CASSLALDPRGYTF.

This chain joins TRBV28 and TRBJ1-1; D not certain. V was cut by 4 bases and J by 4 bases, with 10 bases left in between. CDR3 length equals 13 residues. Germline CDR1 is MDHEN and CDR2 is SYDVKM. The CDR3 region has the DNA TGTGCCAGCAGTTGGGGTATGGGCACTGAAGCTTTCTTT. Its translation is CASSWGMGTEAFF.

This clonotype was detected only a few times. The V call is TRBV10-3, the J call TRBJ2-2; tentatively, D is TRBD1 or TRBD2 (6 bases each). Trimming removed 7 bases from V and 1 base from J, with 10 bases in between. The CDR3 runs to 14 residues. Per the germline V gene, CDR1 is ENHRY and CDR2 is SYGVKD. CDR3 nucleotide sequence: TGTGCCATCACCGGGGGCCAGAACACCGGGGAGCTGTTTTTT. Its protein product is CAITGGQNTGELFF.

This sequence joins TRBV6-5 and TRBJ2-3; no reliable D call. Germline values: CDR1 MNHEY, CDR2 SVGAGI. V was cut by 0 bases and J by 0 bases, with 10 bases left in between. CDR3 size: 16 residues. CDR3 nucleotide sequence: TGTGCCAGCAGTTACTCAGCAGCCCCTAGCACAGATACGCAGTATTTT. It is translated as CASSYSAAPSTDTQYF.

The rearrangement uses TRBV9 and TRBJ2-2; 8 nucleotides agree with TRBD1. V shed 4 bases, J shed 1 base, and the junction held 12 bases outside the gene matches. From germline, CDR1 is SGDLS and CDR2 YYNGEE. This CDR3 contains 18 residues. Here the CDR3 reads CASSSRAGGAKNTGELFF. CDR3 DNA: TGTGCCAGCAGCTCCCGGGCAGGGGGCGCGAAGAACACCGGGGAGCTGTTTTTT.

This clonotype was seen only a few times. V and J are TRBV20-1 and TRBJ2-1; 8 bases fit TRBD2. V was clipped by 3 bases and J by 5 bases; unmatched bases: 6. The CDR3 is 14 amino acids. Per the germline V gene, CDR1 is DFQATT and CDR2 is SNEGSKA (reference sequence). The CDR3 reads CSASYGGRNNEQFF. CDR3 DNA sequence: TGCAGTGCTAGTTACGGCGGGAGGAACAATGAGCAGTTCTTC.

This clonotype was recorded only once. V and J are TRBV12-3 or TRBV12-4 and TRBJ2-1; 12 bases map to TRBD2. This CDR3 is 18 amino acids long. The trim removed 3 bases at V and 9 bases at J, leaving 15 bases unmatched. CDR3 residues: CASSFLYPTSGRIGEQFF. The CDR3 region has the DNA TGTGCCAGCAGTTTTTTGTATCCGACTAGCGGGAGAATAGGTGAGCAGTTCTTC.

This clonotype appeared a few times. This chain links TRBV3-1 with TRBJ2-4; D is perhaps TRBD1 (5 bases). Per germline, CDR1 LGHDT and CDR2 YNNKEL (reference sequence). The CDR3 is 14 amino acids. With 1 base removed from V and 5 bases from J, the gap between germline ends came to 9 bases. The CDR3 spells CASSQVFRENIQYF. As DNA, the CDR3 is TGTGCCAGCAGCCAAGTCTTCAGGGAAAACATTCAGTACTTC.

V usage is TRBV7-6 and J usage is TRBJ2-3, with 7 bases lining up with TRBD2. The CDR3 is 16 residues long. The germline CDR1 and CDR2 sequences are SGHVS and FNYEAQ. With V trimmed by 1 base and J by 3 bases, 7 bases remained unmatched. The CDR3 loop is CASSLETSTWTDTQYF. DNA for the CDR3: TGTGCCAGCAGCTTAGAGACTAGCACGTGGACAGATACGCAGTATTTT. The variable domain in full, with the rest retrieved from reference TRBV7-6 and TRBJ2-3, is GAGVSQSPRYKVTKRGQDVALRCDPISGHVSLYWYRQALGQGPEFLTYFNYEAQQDKSGLPNDRFSAERPEGSISTLTIQRTEQRDSAMYRCASSLETSTWTDTQYFGPGTRLTVL.

In this sample, this clonotype turned up a few times. This sequence joins TRBV5-1 and TRBJ2-1; TRBD1 matches 7 bases. The CDR3 contains 15 residues. Trimming cost V 0 bases and J 4 bases; bases outside gene matches: 4. Per germline, CDR1 SGHRS and CDR2 YFSETQ. CDR3 sequence (DNA): TGCGCCAGCAGCTTGGACGGACAGGAGTACAATGAGCAGTTCTTC. The encoded protein is CASSLDGQEYNEQFF.

This clonotype was counted at least ten times. The V and J genes are TRBV24-1 and TRBJ2-5; 7 bases line up with TRBD1. The ends lost 4 bases at V and 4 bases at J; junction bases unmatched: 11. The CDR3 is 16 residues long. Germline V CDR1 and CDR2: KGHDR, SFDVKD. In nucleotides, the CDR3 is TGTGCCACCAGTGACCCCTTGACAGGGACGGGAGAGACCCAGTACTTC. Translation gives CATSDPLTGTGETQYF.

This clonotype has a count of ten or more. The CDR3 here is CASSPSTGGYEQYF. The CDR3 DNA reads as TGTGCCAGCAGTCCCTCGACAGGGGGCTACGAGCAGTACTTC. V gene TRBV12-3 or TRBV12-4 combines with J gene TRBJ2-7; TRBD1 aligns across 9 bases. The CDR3 has 14 residues. The V gene end was trimmed by 5 bases and the J gene end by 3 bases; junction bases not matched to a gene: 5.

V and J are TRBV6-1 and TRBJ2-6; D possibly corresponds to TRBD1 (5 bases). With 6 bases removed from V and 6 bases from J, the gap between germline ends came to 12 bases. This CDR3 is 14 amino acids long. Germline CDR1 reads MNHNS; CDR2 reads SASEGT. DNA of the CDR3: TGTGCCAGCAGCCGGCAGGGTAAGGCCAACGTCCTGACTTTC. It translates to CASSRQGKANVLTF.

This clonotype was recorded a few times. The chain carries TRBV5-1 and TRBJ2-2; D is unclear. Per germline, CDR1 SGHRS and CDR2 YFSETQ. The CDR3 runs to 15 residues. V lost 9 bases, J lost 6 bases, and 21 bases lay in between. Here the CDR3 reads CATQSAIGAPGELFF. CDR3 coding DNA: TGCGCCACCCAGTCGGCTATCGGCGCCCCCGGGGAGCTGTTTTTT.